This T cell receptor beta chain was recovered during a study of tumor and adjacent non-tumor tissue in lung cancer. Study context: Each sample yielded about 4.17 million productive TCRbeta reads on average. Broader study findings: Compared with tumor, normal lung showed significantly lower TCR diversity.

Three rounds of nested PCR, following a modified ARM-PCR protocol, produced the TCRbeta library. TCRdb analysed the multiplex PCR reads with MiXCR anew, one entry per CDR3 protein. The sample has about 98,000 distinct CDR3 sequences, roughly 78% seen once. This sample's RNA came from whole unsorted tissue. More than 3 cm separated this lung sample from the edge of the tumor. This clonotype appeared many times. Its target is not known. Germline-derived CDR1 and CDR2 are SEHNR and FQNEAQ (reference sequence). The CDR3 covers 16 residues. After removal of 6 bases from V and 4 bases from J, the junction contained 13 bases not matched to a gene.

The chain employs TRBV7-9 and TRBJ2-5, with 8 bases fitting TRBD2. Source material: distant non-tumor lung tissue. The sequence was collected from a man aged 60-69 years with small cell lung cancer. The CDR3 DNA follows: TGTGCCAGCAGTTTATTCTTAGCGGGGTCCCCAGAGACCCAGTACTTC. Protein product: CASSLFLAGSPETQYF. The full variable domain, completed using reference TRBV7-9 and TRBJ2-5, is DTGVSQNPRHKITKRGQNVTFRCDPISEHNRLYWYRQTLGQGPEFLTYFQNEAQLEKSRLLSDRFSAERPKGSFSTLEIQRTEQGDSAMYLCASSLFLAGSPETQYFGPGTRLLVL.